A single sample is the source of the 27 T cell receptor beta chains below, sequenced in a study of cytomegalovirus exposure and HLA in healthy donors (dated by TCRdb to 2017 to 2019). Libraries were built with the immunoSEQ multiplex PCR assay. A mixture of 60 forward primers for TCR Vbeta segments and 13 reverse primers for TCR Jbeta segments was used in the multiplex PCR. Entries here come from immuneACCESS through TCRdb and include only in-frame sequences with V and J called. Some clones fail to appear in such tables; in the studies checked, an unresolved V gene covers under half of the shortfall, and the cause of the remainder is unknown. This sample gives more than 150,000 clones in total; approximately 80% of them show up just once. 0.65% to 0.75% of the sample is held by the ten biggest clonotypes. The sample taken for sequencing was PBMCs. The receptors were sampled from a boy aged 5-17 years in good health and CMV-seronegative.

The chain combines TRBV20-1 with TRBJ2-2; 8 nucleotides agree with TRBD2. The length of the CDR3 is 11 residues. CDR1 and CDR2 from the germline V gene are DFQATT and SNEGSKA (reference sequence). V lost 6 bases to trimming and J lost 7 bases; unmatched junction nucleotides: 1. The DNA of the CDR3 is TGCAGTGCCGGGGGGGTCGGGGAGCTGTTTTTT. Residues: CSAGGVGELFF.

This clone was seen more than once but under ten times. The V gene is TRBV27, the J gene TRBJ2-3; possibly TRBD1 for D (7 bases). This CDR3 is built from 16 residues. V was trimmed by 2 bases and J by 0 bases, leaving 12 bases between them. Germline lookup yields CDR1 MNHEY and CDR2 SMNVEV (reference sequence). The CDR3 bases are TGTGCCAGCAGTTTACCAGGGGGGTCTAGCACAGATACGCAGTATTTT. It encodes CASSLPGGSSTDTQYF.

The chain recombines TRBV5-8 with TRBJ2-1; 7 bases align to TRBD1. Germline V lookup: CDR1 SGHTS, CDR2 YDEGEE. The CDR3 length is 18 residues. The ends lost 0 bases at V and 2 bases at J; junction bases unmatched: 11. CDR3 loop: CASSLVRDRKTTYNEQFF. In DNA form, the CDR3 reads TGTGCCAGCAGCTTGGTGAGGGACAGAAAAACAACCTACAATGAGCAGTTCTTC.

V usage is TRBV11-2 and J usage is TRBJ1-5; unclear D gene. The CDR3 totals 14 residues. V lost 4 bases, J lost 6 bases, and 13 bases lay in between. The V gene's germline CDR1 is SGHAT and CDR2 FQNNGV. The CDR3 loop is CASSSGSSRQPQHF. The DNA for the CDR3 is TGTGCCAGCAGCTCCGGGTCCTCTCGTCAGCCCCAGCATTTT.

This sequence joins TRBV5-1 and TRBJ1-3; maybe TRBD1 (6 bases). The V gene lost 4 bases and the J gene lost 3 bases, with 11 bases spanning the gap. This CDR3 region has 14 residues. Germline CDR1 is SGHRS and CDR2 is YFSETQ. CDR3 residues: CASSTTGFGNTIYF. For the CDR3, the DNA is TGCGCCAGCAGCACTACAGGGTTTGGAAACACCATATATTTT. Using reference TRBV5-1 and TRBJ1-3 for the parts outside the CDR3, the full variable domain is KAGVTQTPRYLIKTRGQQVTLSCSPISGHRSVSWYQQTPGQGLQFLFEYFSETQRNKGNFPGRFSGRQFSNSRSEMNVSTLELGDSALYLCASSTTGFGNTIYFGEGSWLTVV.

The chain's CDR3 is CASSLSRGLNTGELFF. CDR3 sequence (DNA): TGTGCCAGCAGCTTATCGCGGGGTTTGAACACCGGGGAGCTGTTTTTT. V usage is TRBV7-8 and J usage is TRBJ2-2; maybe TRBD2 (6 bases). In germline, CDR1 is SGHVS, CDR2 FQNEAQ. V dropped 2 bases and J dropped 1 base, with 11 bases sitting between them. The CDR3 has 16 residues. The entire variable domain, with the rest obtained from reference TRBV7-8 and TRBJ2-2, is as follows: GAGVSQSPRYKVAKRGQDVALRCDPISGHVSLFWYQQALGQGPEFLTYFQNEAQLDKSGLPSDRFFAERPEGSVSTLKIQRTQQEDSAVYLCASSLSRGLNTGELFFGEGSRLTVL.

The rearrangement joins TRBV6-1 to TRBJ2-6; 8 bases map to TRBD1. There are 15 residues in the CDR3. CDR1 and CDR2 (germline): MNHNS, SASEGT. Unmatched junction bases numbered 3, after V lost 6 bases and J lost 2 bases. CDR3 DNA: TGTGCCAGCAGCTCGACAGGGGCTGGGGCCAACGTCCTGACTTTC. The encoded protein is CASSSTGAGANVLTF.

In nucleotides, the CDR3 is TGTGCCTGGAGTGTATCGGGGGGGGCCAGAGAGACCCAGTACTTC. It yields the protein CAWSVSGGARETQYF. The rearrangement uses TRBV30 and TRBJ2-5, with 8 positions matching TRBD2. From germline, CDR1 is GTSNPN and CDR2 SVGIG (reference sequence). The CDR3 is made up of 15 amino acids. With 0 bases clipped from V and 4 bases from J, the junction kept 7 bases outside the gene matches.

The genes are TRBV9 and TRBJ2-3; 8 bases line up with TRBD2. Germline V gene lookup returns CDR1 SGDLS and CDR2 YYNGEE. The CDR3 spans 16 residues. The trim removed 0 bases at V and 3 bases at J, leaving 6 bases unmatched. The CDR3 nucleotides read TGTGCCAGCAGCGTAGGAAGCGGGAGCGGGACAGATACGCAGTATTTT. Translation: CASSVGSGSGTDTQYF.

J is TRBJ2-3 and V is TRBV19, with D uncertain. Trimming shortened V by 6 bases and J by 0 bases, and 13 bases separated the two germline ends. The CDR3 loop spans 15 amino acids. Germline CDR1 is LNHDA and CDR2 is SQIVND (reference sequence). The CDR3 nucleotides are TGTGCCAGTAGACCCGGTCAGGTTAGCACAGATACGCAGTATTTT. It translates to CASRPGQVSTDTQYF. Full variable domain (rest looked up from reference TRBV19 and TRBJ2-3): DGGITQSPKYLFRKEGQNVTLSCEQNLNHDAMYWYRQDPGQGLRLIYYSQIVNDFQKGDIAEGYSVSREKKESFPLTVTSAQKNPTAFYLCASRPGQVSTDTQYFGPGTRLTVL.

The CDR3 nucleotides are TGTGCCGGGACAGGGGGCAATTCACCCCTCCACTTT. It yields the protein CAGTGGNSPLHF. The chain links TRBV30 to TRBJ1-6; 12 bases agree with TRBD1. The V segment lost 8 bases and the J segment 7 bases; nucleotides outside the gene matches: 0. The germline gives CDR1 GTSNPN, CDR2 SVGIG (reference sequence). CDR3 length: 12 amino acids.

This clone came up once. The chain joins TRBV9 to TRBJ2-5; 8 positions agree with TRBD2. This CDR3 has 17 residues. Germline V gene lookup returns CDR1 SGDLS and CDR2 YYNGEE. Losses at the gene ends were 0 bases for V and 3 bases for J; bases not matched to a gene: 10. The CDR3 DNA reads TGTGCCAGCAGCGTAGATCCCCGGGAGGGCCATGAAGAGACCCAGTACTTC. Translated: CASSVDPREGHEETQYF.

The rearrangement uses TRBV7-9 and TRBJ1-1, with D maybe TRBD1 (6 bases). This CDR3 is 14 amino acids long. Germline CDR1 is SEHNR and CDR2 is FQNEAQ (reference sequence). The V end was cut by 8 bases, the J end by 1 base, with 14 bases between. The CDR3 DNA follows: TGTGCCAGCCACCCAGGGGCGGCGAACACTGAAGCTTTCTTT. It yields the protein CASHPGAANTEAFF.

The genes are TRBV9 and TRBJ2-5, with 8 bases identical to TRBD1. The V gene end was trimmed by 2 bases and the J gene end by 0 bases; junction bases not matched to a gene: 9. CDR1 and CDR2 (germline): SGDLS, YYNGEE. The CDR3 loop spans 17 amino acids. The CDR3 nucleotides read TGTGCCAGCAGCGTTTCCTCGGGACAGGTCTACCAAGAGACCCAGTACTTC. It codes for CASSVSSGQVYQETQYF.

V gene TRBV18 combines with J gene TRBJ2-7, with D perhaps TRBD1 (6 bases). This CDR3 comprises 20 residues. Germline V CDR1 and CDR2: KGHSH, LQKENI. V gave up 3 bases and J gave up 0 bases, with 27 bases separating them. Here the CDR3 DNA reads TGTGCCAGCTCACCGGTAAGGACAGTTGCGAGTGGAATCGACTCCTACGAGCAGTACTTC. Protein product: CASSPVRTVASGIDSYEQYF.

V is TRBV19 and J is TRBJ2-5, with D tentatively TRBD2 (7 bases). This CDR3 is built from 15 residues. Germline lookup yields CDR1 LNHDA and CDR2 SQIVND (reference sequence). Trimming removed 5 bases at V and 3 bases at J, with 16 bases between. The CDR3 sequence: CASSSPGEGEETQYF. DNA of the CDR3: TGTGCCAGTAGTTCCCCCGGGGAGGGGGAAGAGACCCAGTACTTC.

V gene TRBV2 combines with J gene TRBJ1-6; 8 nucleotides line up with TRBD1. The junction had 4 bases not matched to a gene; V was cut back by 7 bases and J by 5 bases. The CDR3 sequence is 14 residues long. Looked up from germline, CDR1 is SNHLY and CDR2 is FYNNEI. CDR3 coding DNA: TGTGCCAGCAAGACAGGGGAGAATAATTCACCCCTCCACTTT. Translation gives CASKTGENNSPLHF.

This clone has just a few counts. This rearrangement joins TRBV6-4 to TRBJ2-2; D uncertain. The length of the CDR3 is 14 residues. The V end was cut by 0 bases, the J end by 6 bases, with 8 bases between. Germline CDR1 MRHNA, CDR2 SNTAGT. The CDR3 coding sequence is TGTGCCAGCAGTGACTCGAGCTCGGCCGGGGAGCTGTTTTTT. It encodes CASSDSSSAGELFF.

This chain joins TRBV10-3 and TRBJ2-3; D may be TRBD1 (6 bases). CDR1 is ENHRY, CDR2 SYGVKD, per germline. V was trimmed by 0 bases and J by 3 bases, leaving 19 bases between them. CDR3 length equals 18 residues. CDR3 DNA: TGTGCCATCAGTGAGTCACCCTCTCACGGGACATGGACAGATACGCAGTATTTT. Translation gives CAISESPSHGTWTDTQYF.

The chain is built from TRBV18 and TRBJ2-3; perhaps TRBD2 as D (7 bases). Germline CDR1 and CDR2: KGHSH and LQKENI. This CDR3 has 15 residues. Between the trimmed V and J ends, which lost 7 bases and 4 bases, there was a span of 18 bases. In DNA, the CDR3 is TGTGCCAGCTTCGATACAGGGAGGGGAGCAGATACGCAGTATTTT. Protein sequence: CASFDTGRGADTQYF.

V gene TRBV18 combines with J gene TRBJ1-1, with 7 bases identical to TRBD1. The V gene end was trimmed by 6 bases and the J gene end by 5 bases; junction bases not matched to a gene: 9. Germline V gene sequence: CDR1 KGHSH, CDR2 LQKENI. CDR3 length equals 14 residues. CDR3 sequence: CASSVTGSGTEAFF. CDR3 DNA sequence: TGTGCCAGCTCGGTGACAGGGTCCGGGACTGAAGCTTTCTTT. Looking up the rest from reference TRBV18 and TRBJ1-1 gives the full variable domain: NAGVMQNPRHLVRRRGQEARLRCSPMKGHSHVYWYRQLPEEGLKFMVYLQKENIIDESGMPKERFSAEFPKEGPSILRIQQVVRGDSAAYFCASSVTGSGTEAFFGQGTRLTVV.

The chain joins TRBV11-3 to TRBJ2-5; no definite D call. The V gene lost 3 bases and the J gene lost 2 bases, with 7 bases spanning the gap. From germline, CDR1 is SGHNT and CDR2 YENEEA. This CDR3 has 13 residues. CDR3 loop: CASSLHGQETQYF. The CDR3, as DNA: TGTGCCAGCAGCTTGCACGGGCAAGAGACCCAGTACTTC. The whole variable domain, filled in from reference TRBV11-3 and TRBJ2-5, reads EAGVVQSPRYKIIEKKQPVAFWCNPISGHNTLYWYLQNLGQGPELLIRYENEEAVDDSQLPKDRFSAERLKGVDSTLKIQPAELGDSAVYLCASSLHGQETQYFGPGTRLLVL.

The chain recombines TRBV15 with TRBJ1-1; 7 nucleotides align to TRBD1. Germline values: CDR1 LNHNV, CDR2 YYDKDF (reference sequence). CDR3 length: 15 residues. Trimming removed 3 bases from V and 2 bases from J; junction bases left unmatched: 6. This CDR3 is CATSSGDSQNTEAFF. CDR3 coding DNA: TGTGCCACCAGCAGCGGGGACAGCCAAAACACTGAAGCTTTCTTT. Complete variable domain (other parts from reference TRBV15 and TRBJ1-1): DAMVIQNPRYQVTQFGKPVTLSCSQTLNHNVMYWYQQKSSQAPKLLFHYYDKDFNNEADTPDNFQSRRPNTSFCFLDIRSPGLGDTAMYLCATSSGDSQNTEAFFGQGTRLTVV.

This chain joins TRBV4-1 and TRBJ1-5, with D hard to call. Germline V gives CDR1 MGHRA, CDR2 YSYEKL. V lost 3 bases and J 1 base, leaving 13 bases between the germline ends. CDR3 length: 16 amino acids. CDR3 protein: CASSHRHLRSNQPQHF. The CDR3 nucleotides read TGCGCCAGCAGCCACCGACATTTAAGAAGCAATCAGCCCCAGCATTTT.

The chain joins TRBV5-4 to TRBJ1-1; tentative D call: TRBD1 (6 bases). Trimming took 1 base from V and 6 from J, leaving 10 bases between them. This CDR3 is built from 13 residues. Germline V gene lookup returns CDR1 SGHNT and CDR2 YYREEE (reference sequence). CDR3 protein: CASSLSGGPEAFF. CDR3 DNA sequence: TGTGCCAGCAGCTTGAGCGGGGGGCCTGAAGCTTTCTTT.

J is TRBJ1-1 and V is TRBV30; D possibly corresponds to TRBD1 (5 bases). Germline values: CDR1 GTSNPN, CDR2 SVGIG (reference sequence). V was cut by 8 bases and J by 0 bases, with 13 bases left in between. The CDR3 covers 13 residues. The CDR3 region is CAQSPQVNTEAFF. Written as DNA, the CDR3 is TGTGCCCAATCGCCACAGGTGAACACTGAAGCTTTCTTT.

For this clone: The junction differs from germline at one of its ends, possibly a read error. This chain uses TRBV7-9 with TRBJ1-1; no reliable D call. Germline CDR1 and CDR2: SEHNR and FQNEAQ (reference sequence). The CDR3 contains 15 residues. The CDR3: CSSSPGEWVNTEAFF. For the CDR3, the DNA is TGTTCCAGCAGCCCAGGCGAATGGGTGAACACTGAAGCTTTCTTT.